The rows below give T cell receptor beta chains drawn from one sample of a study of blood T cell repertoires in COVID-19. Measured with immunoSEQ multiplex PCR; TCRdb has only the in-frame clones, and not every one. The sample shows more than 85,000 clones, less than 85% of them seen only once. Sequencing was performed on peripheral blood. These receptors came from a woman aged 60-75 years with acute or convalescent COVID-19. Each CDR3 is given with its conserved first and last residue. Each record gives: V gene, CDR3 protein.

v_gene: TRBV19
CDR3aa: CASRTSGGSETQYF

v_gene: TRBV3-1/TRBV3-2
CDR3aa: CASSQGLWARNGYTF

v_gene: TRBV6-4
CDR3aa: CASSEEGSFGYTF

v_gene: TRBV18
CDR3aa: CASSPFAGANTGELFF

v_gene: TRBV7-2
CDR3aa: CASSLPGSGVNEQFF

v_gene: TRBV18
CDR3aa: CASSPRTGSNEQYF

v_gene: TRBV2
CDR3aa: CASMEIGLGVELFF

v_gene: TRBV28
CDR3aa: CASRGPSTDTQYF

v_gene: TRBV4-2
CDR3aa: CASSQEGRLAVEQFF

v_gene: TRBV2
CDR3aa: CASSESRGIETQYF

v_gene: TRBV5-1
CDR3aa: CASSLGRTPNSGNTIYF